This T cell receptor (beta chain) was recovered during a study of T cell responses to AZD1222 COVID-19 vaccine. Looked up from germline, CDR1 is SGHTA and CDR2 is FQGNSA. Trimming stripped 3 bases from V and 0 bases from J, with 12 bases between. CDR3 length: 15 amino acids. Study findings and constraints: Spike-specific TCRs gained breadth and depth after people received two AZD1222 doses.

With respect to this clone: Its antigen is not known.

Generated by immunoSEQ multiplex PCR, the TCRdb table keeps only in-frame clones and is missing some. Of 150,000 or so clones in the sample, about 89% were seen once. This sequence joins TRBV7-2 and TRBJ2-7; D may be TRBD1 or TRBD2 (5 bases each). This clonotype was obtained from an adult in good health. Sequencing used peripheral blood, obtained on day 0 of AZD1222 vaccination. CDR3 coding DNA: TGTGCCAGCAGCTTTAGGTGGGGGACCTCCTACGAGCAGTACTTC. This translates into CASSFRWGTSYEQYF.